This T cell receptor beta chain is from a study of blood T cell repertoires in COVID-19. For the study at large: The United States, Italy and Spain were the sources of the acute and convalescent COVID-19 samples. T cells, B-cell-depleted T cells, or PBMCs supplied cDNA or gDNA.

Original methodology: For nucleated cells, counts were estimated from reference gene primer amplification. Some clones are missing from TCRdb's copy, which holds only in-frame ones; the method was immunoSEQ multiplex PCR. Clone size and the V and J calls come from that table; the DNA yielded D and trimming. The table has around 180,000 clones, around 72% seen once; the top ten hold 3%. In germline, CDR1 is SGHRS, CDR2 YFSETQ. V shed 4 bases and J 4 bases; nucleotides not matched to a gene: 6. The length of the CDR3 is 14 residues. The clonotype was recovered from a woman aged 80 or over with acute or convalescent COVID-19. The J gene is TRBJ2-3, the V gene TRBV5-1, with 7 bases that match TRBD2. What was sequenced was peripheral blood. Here the CDR3 DNA reads TGCGCCAGCAGCCGGGGCGGGGGATCAGATACGCAGTATTTT. Protein sequence: CASSRGGGSDTQYF.